These 2 T cell receptor beta chains originate from one sample sequenced in a study of regulatory T cells in long-lasting Graves disease. Specified time point: newly diagnosed GD, antithyroid drugs for less than 3 months. Generation of the TCR library employed RNA extracted from PBMCs. The TCR beta library used iRepertoire HTBI primers with Arm-PCR amplification of CDR3. Each CDR3 protein is one row after TCRdb ran MiXCR on the multiplex PCR reads. Of roughly 560,000 distinct CDR3 sequences listed, about 15% were seen once; the top ten hold approximately 25%. The sample was also reused in another study, on T cells in Graves' hyperthyroidism and ophthalmopathy.

The sample here was peripheral blood mononuclear cells (PBMCs), taken at new diagnosis, from a patient treated with antithyroid drugs. The receptor set was obtained from a woman aged 40 to 65 with Graves disease.

In this sample, this clonotype turned up a few times. The chain is built from TRBV19 and TRBJ1-2; 9 nucleotides match TRBD1. This CDR3 contains 18 residues. Germline assignment: CDR1 LNHDA and CDR2 SQIVND (reference sequence). Trimming took 4 bases from V and 2 from J; bases not matched to a gene: 14. This CDR3 is CASSSLDRGGQSNYGYTF. The CDR3 DNA reads as TGTGCCAGTAGTAGCCTCGACAGGGGGGGACAATCGAACTATGGCTACACCTTC.

This clonotype was counted between two and nine times. The V gene is TRBV3-1, the J gene TRBJ2-7; TRBD1 agrees at 9 bases. Germline V gives CDR1 LGHDT, CDR2 YNNKEL (reference sequence). V gave up 4 bases and J gave up 5 bases; unmatched junction bases: 6. The CDR3 runs 14 residues. CDR3: CASSPGTGINEQYF. CDR3 DNA: TGTGCCAGCAGCCCAGGGACAGGGATCAACGAGCAGTACTTC.